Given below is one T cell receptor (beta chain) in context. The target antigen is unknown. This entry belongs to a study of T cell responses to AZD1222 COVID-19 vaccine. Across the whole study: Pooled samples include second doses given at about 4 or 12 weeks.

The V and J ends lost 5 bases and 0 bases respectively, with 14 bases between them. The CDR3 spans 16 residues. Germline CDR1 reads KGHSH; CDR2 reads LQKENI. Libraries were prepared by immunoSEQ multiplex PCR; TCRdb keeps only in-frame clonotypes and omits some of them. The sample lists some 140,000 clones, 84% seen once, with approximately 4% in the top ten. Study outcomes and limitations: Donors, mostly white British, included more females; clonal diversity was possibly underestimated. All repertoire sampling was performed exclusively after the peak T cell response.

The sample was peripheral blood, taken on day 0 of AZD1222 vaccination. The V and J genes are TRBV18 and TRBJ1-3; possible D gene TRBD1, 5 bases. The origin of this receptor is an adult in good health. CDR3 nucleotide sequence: TGTGCCAGCTCATCTACAGGATTGATCTCTGGAAACACCATATATTTT. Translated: CASSSTGLISGNTIYF.